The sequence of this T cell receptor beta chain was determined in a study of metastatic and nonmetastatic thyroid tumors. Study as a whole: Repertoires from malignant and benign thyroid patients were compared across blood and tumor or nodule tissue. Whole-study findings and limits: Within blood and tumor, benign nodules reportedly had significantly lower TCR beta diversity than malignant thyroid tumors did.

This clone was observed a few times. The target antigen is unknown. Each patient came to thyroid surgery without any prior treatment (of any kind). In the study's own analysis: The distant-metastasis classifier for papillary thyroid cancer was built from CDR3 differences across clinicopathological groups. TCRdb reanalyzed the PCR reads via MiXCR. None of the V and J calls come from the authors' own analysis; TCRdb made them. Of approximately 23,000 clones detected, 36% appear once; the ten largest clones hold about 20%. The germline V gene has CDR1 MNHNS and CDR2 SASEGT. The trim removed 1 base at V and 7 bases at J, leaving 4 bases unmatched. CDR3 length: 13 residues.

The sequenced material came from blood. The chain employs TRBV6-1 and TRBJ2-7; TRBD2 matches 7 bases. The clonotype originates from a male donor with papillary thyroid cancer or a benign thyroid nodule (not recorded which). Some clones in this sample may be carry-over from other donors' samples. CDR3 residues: CASSEGHGREQYF. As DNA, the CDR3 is TGTGCCAGCAGTGAAGGGCACGGGAGGGAGCAGTACTTC.